The T cell receptor beta chain under discussion was sequenced for a study of T-cell memory formation after mild COVID-19. Study overall: In these data, TCR clusters were largely donor specific.

The V gene's germline CDR1 is MNHEY and CDR2 SVGAGI. CDR3 length equals 16 residues. Trimming cost V 6 bases and J 6 bases; bases outside gene matches: 15. Note on this clonotype: What it binds is unknown.

TCRdb reanalysed the 5' RACE reads using MiXCR and keeps one entry per CDR3 protein. The sample includes fewer than 450,000 distinct CDR3 sequences, roughly 20% of them seen just once. Findings and caveats of the study: Researchers report contracting CD4+ clones mostly in CM and EM, with CD8+ clones in EMRA.

This sequence joins TRBV6-5 and TRBJ1-2; 8 bases match TRBD1. This TCR came from an adult woman who had mild COVID-19 (a few samples of this study predate the infection). Cell type and time point are not known. The sample taken for sequencing was PBMCs or a T cell subset sorted from them (not recorded which). The CDR3 sequence: CASSPHGQGGENGYTF. The CDR3 coding sequence is TGTGCCAGCAGCCCTCACGGACAGGGAGGGGAGAATGGCTACACCTTC.